This T cell receptor (beta chain) appears in the sequencing data of a study of T cell responses to AZD1222 COVID-19 vaccine. Study summary: Second-dose recipients at about 4 or about 12 weeks were treated as one pooled group. Study-wide results and limits: After the peak T cell response, and only then, were repertoires sampled. The breadth and depth of Spike-specific TCRs increased once two AZD1222 doses had been given. A reported finding is that nearly half of spike-specific TCRs target unmutated variant regions.

CDR3 length: 12 amino acids. V lost 3 bases to trimming and J lost 14 bases, with 13 bases between them. The germline V gene encodes CDR1 LNHDA and CDR2 SQIVND (reference sequence). Libraries were prepared by immunoSEQ multiplex PCR; TCRdb keeps only in-frame clonotypes and omits some of them. The sample contains more than 85,000 clones, 85% to 90% of which appear only once. As concerns this clone: Its antigen remains unknown.

The J gene is TRBJ1-4, the V gene TRBV19; the D gene is possibly TRBD1 (6 bases). The material sequenced was peripheral blood, taken on day 0 of AZD1222 vaccination. The receptor was derived from an adult in good health. The CDR3: CASSMRGQGLFF. The CDR3 DNA reads TGTGCCAGTAGTATGCGGGGGCAGGGGCTGTTTTTT.